This T cell receptor beta chain was documented in a study of long-term antiretroviral therapy in people with HIV. Study results and caveats: Controls showed broader CDR3 length ranges than did the HIV repertoires. Older ART regimens were possibly in use when the blood was collected between about 2003 and 2017.

Donors needed at least one pre-ART PBMC sample plus at least two post-ART samples. Each HIV participant was treated in the United States. The V and J ends lost 3 bases and 3 bases respectively, with 12 bases between them. The CDR3 contains 14 residues. The V gene's germline CDR1 is MGHRA and CDR2 YSYEKL. Concerning this clone: No antigen is known for it.

The run of the v3.0 immunoSEQ assay was at survey level. Clones were sequenced by immunoSEQ multiplex PCR, and TCRdb holds only the in-frame ones, with some missing. Here the sample spans 20,000 to 25,000 clones, about 90% being singletons. Specimen: unsorted PBMCs, collected 2.5 to 2.7 years after starting antiretroviral therapy. This clonotype originated in a woman in her forties or fifties with HIV. This chain links TRBV4-1 with TRBJ2-7; D is undetermined. CDR3 loop: CASSHPGDLYEQYF. The CDR3 bases are TGCGCCAGCAGCCATCCAGGTGACCTCTACGAGCAGTACTTC.